A single sample gave rise to the 16 T cell receptor beta chains below, sequenced in a study of T cells after yellow fever vaccination. TCRdb ran MiXCR on the 5' RACE reads and lists one entry per CDR3 protein. The data show some 260,000 distinct CDR3 sequences, with about 5.2% seen just once and under 3.5% held by the top ten. Sequences were derived from CD4+ T cells sorted from PBMCs, sampled on the day of the yellow fever booster vaccination. The receptor source for this set is a man aged 18 to 35 who received the YFV17D yellow fever vaccine.

This clonotype has ten or more counts. The V and J genes are TRBV30 and TRBJ2-7; 8 bases map to TRBD1. The CDR3 extends over 15 amino acids. CDR1 is GTSNPN and CDR2 is SVGIG in the germline V gene (reference sequence). V trimming: 0 bases; J trimming: 2 bases; junction bases outside the gene matches: 6. CDR3 coding DNA: TGTGCCTGGAGTGTAGGGACAGGAGTACCCTACGAGCAGTACTTC. It is translated as CAWSVGTGVPYEQYF. The full variable domain, its missing parts supplied by reference TRBV30 and TRBJ2-7, is SQTIHQWPATLVQPVGSPLSLECTVEGTSNPNLYWYRQAAGRGLQLLFYSVGIGQISSEVPQNLSASRPQDRQFILSSKKLLLSDSGFYLCAWSVGTGVPYEQYFGPGTRLTVT.

The rearrangement joins TRBV19 to TRBJ1-1; TRBD1 might be the D (6 bases). The CDR3 runs to 13 residues. Germline V gene sequence: CDR1 LNHDA, CDR2 SQIVND (reference sequence). Deletions cut 0 bases from V and 11 bases from J, with 13 bases between. CDR3 sequence reads: CASSIDRDTAAFF. CDR3 sequence (DNA): TGTGCCAGTAGTATAGACCGGGACACAGCGGCTTTCTTT. The entire variable domain, with the rest obtained from reference TRBV19 and TRBJ1-1, is as follows: DGGITQSPKYLFRKEGQNVTLSCEQNLNHDAMYWYRQDPGQGLRLIYYSQIVNDFQKGDIAEGYSVSREKKESFPLTVTSAQKNPTAFYLCASSIDRDTAAFFGQGTRLTVV.

This clonotype has at least ten counts. This rearrangement joins TRBV12-3 or TRBV12-4 to TRBJ1-5; 7 bases fit TRBD1. V shed 0 bases, J shed 7 bases, and the junction held 6 bases outside the gene matches. This CDR3 comprises 15 residues. In DNA, the CDR3 is TGTGCCAGCAGTTTAGCACAGGGGCTGGTCCAGCCCCAGCATTTT. This encodes CASSLAQGLVQPQHF.

Ten or more counts support this clonotype. The genes are TRBV20-1 and TRBJ2-5; perhaps TRBD2 as D (5 bases). The CDR3 length is 13 residues. Germline V CDR1 and CDR2: DFQATT, SNEGSKA (reference sequence). V dropped 0 bases and J dropped 1 base, with 6 bases sitting between them. Here the CDR3 DNA reads TGCAGTGCTAGAGATCTAGCCCAAGAGACCCAGTACTTC. The encoded protein is CSARDLAQETQYF.

The table lists this clonotype with a few counts. V is TRBV30 and J is TRBJ2-7, with D hard to call. The ends were cut back, 4 bases at V and 3 bases at J, with 7 bases in the middle. Germline CDR1 reads GTSNPN; CDR2 reads SVGIG (reference sequence). The CDR3 totals 11 residues. For the CDR3, the DNA is TGTGCCTGGACGGCGAACTACGAGCAGTACTTC. This sequence encodes CAWTANYEQYF.

This clonotype was counted between two and nine times. The chain joins TRBV7-2 to TRBJ2-7; 7 bases are shared with TRBD1. In germline, CDR1 is SGHTA, CDR2 FQGNSA. CDR3 length: 15 residues. V shed 1 base, J shed 5 bases, and the junction held 8 bases outside the gene matches. The CDR3 DNA reads TGTGCCAGCAGCTTAGGGGGACAGCGGAGGAACGAGCAGTACTTC. It codes for CASSLGGQRRNEQYF.

The V call is TRBV7-8, the J call TRBJ1-2, with 7 bases matching TRBD1. CDR3 size: 16 residues. Per the germline V gene, CDR1 is SGHVS and CDR2 is FQNEAQ. V lost 8 bases, J lost 7 bases, and 19 bases stayed unmatched. The CDR3 region is CASGTEGASRIGGYTF. CDR3 in DNA: TGTGCCAGCGGTACGGAGGGGGCGAGTAGGATTGGTGGCTACACCTTC.

The table lists this clonotype with many counts. The chain joins TRBV12-3 or TRBV12-4 to TRBJ1-1; D gene ambiguous. The CDR3 extends over 13 amino acids. V lost 7 bases to trimming and J lost 0 bases, with 9 bases between them. The CDR3, as DNA: TGTGCCAGCACCGCGCGGATGAACACTGAAGCTTTCTTT. Translated: CASTARMNTEAFF.

Only a few counts were recorded for this clonotype. This chain joins TRBV25-1 and TRBJ1-3, with D hard to call. Deletions cut 4 bases from V and 1 base from J, with 11 bases between. The CDR3 consists of 15 residues. Germline loops: CDR1 MGHDK, CDR2 SYGVNS. Written as DNA, the CDR3 is TGTGCCAGCAGTGTTGTAGTCGGATCTGGAAACACCATATATTTT. It is translated as CASSVVVGSGNTIYF. The variable domain in full, completed from reference TRBV25-1 and TRBJ1-3, reads EADIYQTPRYLVIGTGKKITLECSQTMGHDKMYWYQQDPGMELHLIHYSYGVNSTEKGDLSSESTVSRIRTEHFPLTLESARPSHTSQYLCASSVVVGSGNTIYFGEGSWLTVV.

The chain couples TRBV5-1 to TRBJ2-3, with D perhaps TRBD1 (5 bases). V lost 4 bases and J lost 1, with 19 bases in between. Germline assignment: CDR1 SGHRS and CDR2 YFSETQ. The CDR3 runs 17 residues. For the CDR3, the DNA is TGCGCCAGCAGCGTGCTTGGGATAGTAGGGGGCACAGATACGCAGTATTTT. It is translated as CASSVLGIVGGTDTQYF.

V is TRBV11-2 and J is TRBJ2-1, with D possibly matching TRBD1 (6 bases). V was pared by 1 base and J by 6 bases, with 10 bases between. Germline V lookup: CDR1 SGHAT, CDR2 FQNNGV. The CDR3 runs to 14 residues. The chain's CDR3 is CASSLGRQVNEQFF. CDR3 DNA: TGTGCCAGCAGCTTAGGGCGACAGGTCAATGAGCAGTTCTTC.

The gene calls are TRBV5-1 and TRBJ1-3; the D is unclear. V lost 4 bases and J lost 0, with 2 bases in between. CDR1 is SGHRS, CDR2 YFSETQ, per germline. The CDR3 runs to 12 residues. As DNA, the CDR3 is TGCGCCAGCAGCAACTCTGGAAACACCATATATTTT. This translates into CASSNSGNTIYF.

This clonotype was counted ten times or more. V usage is TRBV20-1 and J usage is TRBJ2-1, with D possibly being TRBD2 (5 bases). The CDR3 is 14 residues long. V lost 5 bases, J lost 0 bases, and 11 bases lay in between. Germline CDR1 and CDR2: DFQATT and SNEGSKA (reference sequence). The CDR3 region has the DNA TGCAGTGCTCCGGAGCGGAGCTCCTACAATGAGCAGTTCTTC. Amino acid sequence: CSAPERSSYNEQFF.

The gene calls are TRBV4-1 and TRBJ1-1; no definite D call. Germline V lookup: CDR1 MGHRA, CDR2 YSYEKL. The CDR3 runs to 16 residues. With 4 bases removed from V and 0 bases from J, the gap between germline ends came to 15 bases. The CDR3 loop reads CASSRQAPTVNTEAFF. Here the CDR3 DNA reads TGCGCCAGCAGCCGACAAGCCCCCACAGTGAACACTGAAGCTTTCTTT.

The rearrangement joins TRBV12-3 or TRBV12-4 to TRBJ2-5; TRBD1 aligns across 8 bases. V lost 5 bases, J lost 4 bases, and 3 bases stayed unmatched. There are 13 residues in the CDR3. The chain's CDR3 is CASSTQGAETQYF. CDR3 DNA sequence: TGTGCCAGCAGTACCCAGGGGGCAGAGACCCAGTACTTC.

This clonotype was seen more than once but under ten times. The chain carries TRBV27 and TRBJ2-3, with D tentatively TRBD2 (6 bases). The V end lost 5 bases, the J end lost 0 bases, and 15 bases lay between the germline ends. Germline loops: CDR1 MNHEY, CDR2 SMNVEV (reference sequence). There are 16 residues in the CDR3. CDR3 sequence: CASSVGGLASTDTQYF. The CDR3 DNA sequence: TGTGCCAGCAGTGTCGGTGGGCTAGCGAGCACAGATACGCAGTATTTT.